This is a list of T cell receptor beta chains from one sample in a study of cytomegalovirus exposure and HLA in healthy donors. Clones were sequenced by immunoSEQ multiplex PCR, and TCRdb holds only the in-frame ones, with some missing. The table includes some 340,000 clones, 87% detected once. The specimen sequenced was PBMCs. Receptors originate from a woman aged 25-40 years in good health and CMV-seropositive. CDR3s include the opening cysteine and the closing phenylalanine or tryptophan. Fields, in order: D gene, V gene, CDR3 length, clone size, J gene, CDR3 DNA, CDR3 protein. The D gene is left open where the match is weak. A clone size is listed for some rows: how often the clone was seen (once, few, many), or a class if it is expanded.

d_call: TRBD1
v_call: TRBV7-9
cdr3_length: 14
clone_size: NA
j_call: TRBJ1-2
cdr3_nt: TGTGCCAGCAGCTTACGTGGGACAGATTATGGCTACACCTTC
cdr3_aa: CASSLRGTDYGYTF

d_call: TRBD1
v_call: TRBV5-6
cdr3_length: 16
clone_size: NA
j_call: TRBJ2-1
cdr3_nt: TGTGCCAGCAGCTTGATCCGGGACAGAGTTTACAATGAGCAGTTCTTC
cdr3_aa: CASSLIRDRVYNEQFF

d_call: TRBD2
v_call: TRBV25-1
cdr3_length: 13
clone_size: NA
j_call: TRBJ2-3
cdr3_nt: TGTGCCAGCAGGCGGGAGGGGACAGATACGCAGTATTTT
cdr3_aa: CASRREGTDTQYF

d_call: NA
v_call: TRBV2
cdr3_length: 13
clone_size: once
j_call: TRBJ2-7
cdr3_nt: TGTGCCGGGGCTTCGGATTATCCGGACGAGCAGTACTTC
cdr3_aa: CAGASDYPDEQYF

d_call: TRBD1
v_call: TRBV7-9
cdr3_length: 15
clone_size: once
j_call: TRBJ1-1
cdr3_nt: TGTGCCAGCAGCACTCGACAGGGAGTAGGAACTGAAGCTTTCTTT
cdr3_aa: CASSTRQGVGTEAFF

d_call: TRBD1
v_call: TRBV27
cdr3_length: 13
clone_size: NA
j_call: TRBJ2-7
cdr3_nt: TGTGCCAGCAGTTCACGACAGGGGTTCGAGCAGTACTTC
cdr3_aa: CASSSRQGFEQYF

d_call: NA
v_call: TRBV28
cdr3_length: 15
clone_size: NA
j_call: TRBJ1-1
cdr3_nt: TGTGCCAGCAGTTTATGGGGCAACAAGAACACTGAAGCTTTCTTT
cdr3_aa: CASSLWGNKNTEAFF

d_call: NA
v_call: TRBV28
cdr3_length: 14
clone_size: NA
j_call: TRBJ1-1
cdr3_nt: TGTGCCACCCGCCTCGGGGGGACGTACACTGAAGCTTTCTTT
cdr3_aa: CATRLGGTYTEAFF

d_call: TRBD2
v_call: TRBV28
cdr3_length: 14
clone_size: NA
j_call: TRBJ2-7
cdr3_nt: TGTGCCAGCAGGCCGACTAGCATTCGTAACGAGCAGTACTTC
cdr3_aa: CASRPTSIRNEQYF

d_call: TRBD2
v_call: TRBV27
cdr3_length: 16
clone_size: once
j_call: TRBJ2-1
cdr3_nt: TGTGCCAGCAGTTTCTTGTCGGTAGCGGGAGGCCAGGAGCAGTTCTTC
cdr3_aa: CASSFLSVAGGQEQFF

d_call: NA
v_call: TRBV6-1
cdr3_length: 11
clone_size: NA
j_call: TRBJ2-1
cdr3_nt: TGTGCCAGCAGTGAAAGGCGGGAGCAGTTCTTC
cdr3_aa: CASSERREQFF

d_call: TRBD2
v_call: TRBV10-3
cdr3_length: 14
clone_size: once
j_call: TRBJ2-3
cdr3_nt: TGTGCCATCCTAGCGGGAGCTCTTACAGATACGCAGTATTTT
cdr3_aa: CAILAGALTDTQYF

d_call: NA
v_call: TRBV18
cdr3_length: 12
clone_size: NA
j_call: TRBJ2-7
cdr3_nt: TGTGCCAGCTCACCGTCCCCCTACGAGCAGTACTTC
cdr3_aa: CASSPSPYEQYF

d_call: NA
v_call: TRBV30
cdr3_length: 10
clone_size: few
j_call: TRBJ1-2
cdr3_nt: TGTGCCTGGAGGAGTGGGCGCTACACCTTC
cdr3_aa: CAWRSGRYTF

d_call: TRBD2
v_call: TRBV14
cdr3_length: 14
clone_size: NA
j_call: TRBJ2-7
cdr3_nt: TGTGCCAGCCGACCTAGCGGGAGTATCTACGAGCAGTACTTC
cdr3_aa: CASRPSGSIYEQYF

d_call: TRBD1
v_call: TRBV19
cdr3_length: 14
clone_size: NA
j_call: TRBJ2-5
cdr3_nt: TGTGCCAGTAGTATAGTCCCAGGGGGAGAGACCCAGTACTTC
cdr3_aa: CASSIVPGGETQYF

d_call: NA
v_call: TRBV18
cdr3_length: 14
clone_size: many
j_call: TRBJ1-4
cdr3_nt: TGTGCCAGCTCACCAGGACAGTATAATGAAAAACTGTTTTTT
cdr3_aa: CASSPGQYNEKLFF

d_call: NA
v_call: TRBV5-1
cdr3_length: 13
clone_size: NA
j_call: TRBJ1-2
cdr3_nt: TGCGCCAGCAGCTTGAACTCGAACTATGGCTACACCTTC
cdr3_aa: CASSLNSNYGYTF

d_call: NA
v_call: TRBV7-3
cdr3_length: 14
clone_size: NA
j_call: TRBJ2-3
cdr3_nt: TGTGCCAGCAGCTTAACAGCTTCCACAGATACGCAGTATTTT
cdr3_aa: CASSLTASTDTQYF

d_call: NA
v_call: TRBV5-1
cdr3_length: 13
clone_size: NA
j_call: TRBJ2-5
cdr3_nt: TGCGCCAGCAGCTCCGGCGGGGACGAGACCCAGTACTTC
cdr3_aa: CASSSGGDETQYF

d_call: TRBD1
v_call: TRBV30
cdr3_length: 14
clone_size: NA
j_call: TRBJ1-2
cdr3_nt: TGTGCCTGGAGATTATCCGGGACAGGGTTTGGCTACACCTTT
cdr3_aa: CAWRLSGTGFGYTF

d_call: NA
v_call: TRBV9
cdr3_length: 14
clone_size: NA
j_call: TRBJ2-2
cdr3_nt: TGTGCCAGCAGCGTTGGGATACCTCGCGGGGAGCTGTTTTTT
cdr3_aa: CASSVGIPRGELFF